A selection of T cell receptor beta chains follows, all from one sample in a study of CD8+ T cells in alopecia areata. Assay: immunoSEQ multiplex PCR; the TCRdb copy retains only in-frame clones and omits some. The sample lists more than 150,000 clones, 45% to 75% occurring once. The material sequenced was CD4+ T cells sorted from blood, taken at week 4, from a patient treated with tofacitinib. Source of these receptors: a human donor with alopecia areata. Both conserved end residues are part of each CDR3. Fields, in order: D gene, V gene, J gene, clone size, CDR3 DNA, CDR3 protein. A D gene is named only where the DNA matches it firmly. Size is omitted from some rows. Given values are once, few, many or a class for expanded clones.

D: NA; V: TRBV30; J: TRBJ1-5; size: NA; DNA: TGTGCCTGGAGTGTAAACATTAATCAGCCCCAGCATTTT; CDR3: CAWSVNINQPQHF
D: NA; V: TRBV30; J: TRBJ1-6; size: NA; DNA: TGTGCCTGGAGTGTACTTTCATCACCCCTCCACTTT; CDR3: CAWSVLSSPLHF
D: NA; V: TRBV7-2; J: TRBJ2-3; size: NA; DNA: TGTGCCAGCACCAACCTTGACCTCGGCGCAGATACGCAGTATTTT; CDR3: CASTNLDLGADTQYF
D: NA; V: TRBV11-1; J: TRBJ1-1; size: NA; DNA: TGTGCCAGCAGCCCTTTCCGACGATTCCAGGGTATTGAAGCTTTCTTT; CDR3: CASSPFRRFQGIEAFF
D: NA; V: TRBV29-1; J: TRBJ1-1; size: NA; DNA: TGCAGCGTTGGGAAGTCTTCCGATGAGGCTTTCTTT; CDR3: CSVGKSSDEAFF
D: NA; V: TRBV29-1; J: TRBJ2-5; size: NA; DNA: TGCAGCGTTGGAGGCAGGGCCTACCAAGAGACCCAGTACTTC; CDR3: CSVGGRAYQETQYF
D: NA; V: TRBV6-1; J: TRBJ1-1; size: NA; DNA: TGTGCCAGCCTTCCAAGTGAGGTGTACACTGAAGCTTTCTTT; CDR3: CASLPSEVYTEAFF
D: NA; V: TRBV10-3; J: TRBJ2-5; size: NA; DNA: TGTGCCACCGAACAGGGCGGGGAGACCCAGTACTTC; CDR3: CATEQGGETQYF
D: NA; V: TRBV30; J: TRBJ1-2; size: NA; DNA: TGTGCCTCCGCCAGGGTGGGGTATATCCCTCTCTTC; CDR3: CASARVGYIPLF
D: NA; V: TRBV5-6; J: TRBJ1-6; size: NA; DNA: TGTGCCAGCAGAAAGCGGCAAGGGAGCTCCTATAATTCACCCCTCCACTTT; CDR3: CASRKRQGSSYNSPLHF
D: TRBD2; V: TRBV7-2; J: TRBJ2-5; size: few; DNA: TGTGCCAGCAGCTTCCTAGCGGGGTCAGAGACCCAGTACTTC; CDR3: CASSFLAGSETQYF
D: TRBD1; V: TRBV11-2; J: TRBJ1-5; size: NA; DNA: TGTGCCAGCAGCTTAGTCAGCGGACAGGGCAGCCAGCCCCAGCATTTT; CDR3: CASSLVSGQGSQPQHF
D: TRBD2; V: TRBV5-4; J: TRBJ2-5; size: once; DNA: TGTGCCAGCAGCAGTAGCGGGGCCCAAGAGACCCAGTACTTC; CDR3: CASSSSGAQETQYF
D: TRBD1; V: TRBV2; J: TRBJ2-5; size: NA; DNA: TGTGCCAGCAGTGAAGCCGGGACAGGGCCTGGGGAGACCCAGTACTTC; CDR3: CASSEAGTGPGETQYF
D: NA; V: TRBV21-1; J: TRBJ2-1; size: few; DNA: TGTGCCAGCAGCACGTTTACCCTTGGCGGCTACAATGAGCAGTTCTTC; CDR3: CASSTFTLGGYNEQFF
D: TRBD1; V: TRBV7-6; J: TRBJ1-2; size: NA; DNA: TGTGCCAGCAGCTTAGACCTCTCAGGGGGCCCAAGCGGCTACACCTTC; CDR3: CASSLDLSGGPSGYTF
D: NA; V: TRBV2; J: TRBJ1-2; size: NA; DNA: TGTGCCAGCAGTGTGGTCGAGGGGGGCTACACCTTC; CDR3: CASSVVEGGYTF
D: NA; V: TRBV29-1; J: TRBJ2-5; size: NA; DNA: TGCAGCGTTGAGGCAGCCCCAGAGACCCAGTACTTC; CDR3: CSVEAAPETQYF
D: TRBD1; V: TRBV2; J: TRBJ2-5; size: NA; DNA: TGTGCCAGCAGGGACAGGGGGCATCGGGGGGAGACCCAGTACTTC; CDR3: CASRDRGHRGETQYF
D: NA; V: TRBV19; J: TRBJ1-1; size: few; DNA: TGTGCCAGTAACGGCAGGATGAACACTGAAGCTTTCTTT; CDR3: CASNGRMNTEAFF
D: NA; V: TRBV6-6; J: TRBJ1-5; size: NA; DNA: TGTGCCGCGATAAGCGGGTCTAATCAGCCCCAGCATTTT; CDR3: CAAISGSNQPQHF
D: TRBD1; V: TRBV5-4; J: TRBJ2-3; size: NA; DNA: TGTGCCAGCAGCGTGAGGGGGCCAAATACGCAGTATTTT; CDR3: CASSVRGPNTQYF
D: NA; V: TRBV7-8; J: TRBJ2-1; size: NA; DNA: TGTGCCAGCAGCTTCCGTGGGGGCAGGTCGAGTTACAATGAGCAGTTCTTC; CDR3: CASSFRGGRSSYNEQFF
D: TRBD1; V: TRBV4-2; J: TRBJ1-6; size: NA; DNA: TGTGCCAGCAGCCCTACAGGGGGCGCGGGTTCACCCCTCCACTTT; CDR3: CASSPTGGAGSPLHF
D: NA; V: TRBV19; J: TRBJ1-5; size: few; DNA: TGTGCCAGTAGTATCCCCGGGAAGGGGGGCAATCAGCCCCAGCATTTT; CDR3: CASSIPGKGGNQPQHF
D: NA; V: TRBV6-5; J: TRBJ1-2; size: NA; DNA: TGTGCCAGCAGGTTGTTCACCGGCTTGAACTATGGCTACACCTTC; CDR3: CASRLFTGLNYGYTF
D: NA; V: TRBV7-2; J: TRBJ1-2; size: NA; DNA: TGTGCCAGCAGCTTAGAAGAAGCAGGGAATTATGGCTACACCTTC; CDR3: CASSLEEAGNYGYTF
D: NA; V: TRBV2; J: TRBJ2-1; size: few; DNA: TGTGCCAGCAGTCCGTCCGGGGAACCCAATGAGCAGTTCTTC; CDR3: CASSPSGEPNEQFF
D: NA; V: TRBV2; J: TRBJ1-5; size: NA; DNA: TGTGCCAGCAGGGGGGACAATCAGCCCCAGCATTTT; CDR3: CASRGDNQPQHF
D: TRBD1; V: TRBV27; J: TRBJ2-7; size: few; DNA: TGTGCCAGCAGTCCCCGACAGGGCTCCTACGAGCAGTACTTC; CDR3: CASSPRQGSYEQYF
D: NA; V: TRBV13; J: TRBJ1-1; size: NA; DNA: TGTGCCAGCAGCTTCGACAAAAACACTGAAGCTTTCTTT; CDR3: CASSFDKNTEAFF
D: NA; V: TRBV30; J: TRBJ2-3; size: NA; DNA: TGTGCCTGGGGGGACGGGGGTACCAATTCAGATACGCAGTATTTT; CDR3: CAWGDGGTNSDTQYF
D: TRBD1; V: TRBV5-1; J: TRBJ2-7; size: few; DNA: TGCGCCAGCAGATCCAACAGGGGTTTGACCTTCGAGCAGTACTTC; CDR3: CASRSNRGLTFEQYF
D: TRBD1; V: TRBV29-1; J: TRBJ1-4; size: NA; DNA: TGCAGCGTTGAAGATTGGGGACAGGGTGTTGAAAAACTGTTTTTT; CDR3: CSVEDWGQGVEKLFF
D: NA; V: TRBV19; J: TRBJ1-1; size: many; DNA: TGTGCCAGTAGTATCGGCCGTGACAGCCGGGGAGCTTTCTTT; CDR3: CASSIGRDSRGAFF
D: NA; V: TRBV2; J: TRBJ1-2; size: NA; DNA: TGTGCCAGCAGTGTGGGGCAGGGAGGTGGCTACACCTTC; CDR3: CASSVGQGGGYTF
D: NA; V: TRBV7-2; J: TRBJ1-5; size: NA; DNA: TGTGCCAGCAGCTTAGGCAGAAATCAGCCCCAGCATTTT; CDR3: CASSLGRNQPQHF
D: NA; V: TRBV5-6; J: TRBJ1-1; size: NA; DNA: TGTGCCAGCAGCTTTGAAGGCCGAAAAGCTTTCTTT; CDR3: CASSFEGRKAFF
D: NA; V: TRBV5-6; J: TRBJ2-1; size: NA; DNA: TGTGCCAGCAGCTTGCGGAATGGGGATGAGCAGTTCTTC; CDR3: CASSLRNGDEQFF
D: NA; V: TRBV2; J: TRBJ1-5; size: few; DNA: TGTGCCAGCAGTGGGGCCGGTCAGCCCCAGCATTTT; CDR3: CASSGAGQPQHF
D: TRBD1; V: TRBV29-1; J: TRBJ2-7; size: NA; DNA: TGCAGCGTTGAACGAGGGGGCTCCGAGCAGTACTTC; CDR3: CSVERGGSEQYF